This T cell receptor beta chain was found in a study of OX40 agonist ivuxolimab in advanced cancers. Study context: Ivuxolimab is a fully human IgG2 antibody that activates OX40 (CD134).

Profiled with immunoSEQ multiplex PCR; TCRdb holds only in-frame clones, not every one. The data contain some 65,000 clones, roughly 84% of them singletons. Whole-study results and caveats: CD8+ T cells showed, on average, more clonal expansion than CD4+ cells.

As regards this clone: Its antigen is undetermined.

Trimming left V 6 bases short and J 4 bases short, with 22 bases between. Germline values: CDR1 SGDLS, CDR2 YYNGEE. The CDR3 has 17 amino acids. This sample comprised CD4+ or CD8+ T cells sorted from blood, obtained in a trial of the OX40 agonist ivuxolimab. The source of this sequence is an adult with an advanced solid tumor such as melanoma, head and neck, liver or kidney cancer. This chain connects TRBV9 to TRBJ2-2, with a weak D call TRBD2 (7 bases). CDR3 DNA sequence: TGTGCCAGCAACACCCGGGGGGACACCGGTACCACCGGGGAGCTGTTTTTT. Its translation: CASNTRGDTGTTGELFF.